The 21 T cell receptor beta chains below come from one sample, sequenced in a study of blood T cell repertoires in COVID-19. Sequencing used immunoSEQ multiplex PCR; TCRdb keeps in-frame clones, though not all of them. This table has about 190,000 clones, less than 85% appearing once. What was sequenced was peripheral blood. These receptors came from a woman older than 75 with active or convalescent COVID-19.

The V call is TRBV5-1, the J call TRBJ2-1; TRBD1 agrees at 9 bases. There are 13 residues in the CDR3. Unmatched junction bases numbered 3, after V lost 1 base and J lost 10 bases. The germline CDR1 and CDR2 sequences are SGHRS and YFSETQ. CDR3: CASSLTGQGEQFF. In DNA, the CDR3 is TGCGCCAGCAGCTTGACGGGACAGGGCGAGCAGTTCTTC.

This chain joins TRBV29-1 and TRBJ2-7; 7 bases fit TRBD2. Per germline, CDR1 SQVTM and CDR2 ANQGSEA. The CDR3 loop spans 13 amino acids. V was clipped by 4 bases and J by 2 bases; unmatched bases: 5. The DNA of the CDR3 is TGCAGCGTTGGCGGGAGAGTACCCTACGAGCAGTACTTC. Protein: CSVGGRVPYEQYF.

Turning to this clone: At one boundary the junction diverges from the germline segment, which might be a read error. This chain connects TRBV28 to TRBJ2-3; 7 bases fit TRBD2. This CDR3 region has 12 residues. Germline V gene sequence: CDR1 MDHEN, CDR2 SYDVKM. As DNA, the CDR3 is TGTGCCAGCAGCTCTACTAGCGCCCTTCTTTCCTTT. Translation: CASSSTSALLSF.

This chain links TRBV9 with TRBJ2-1; possibly TRBD2 for D (6 bases). CDR1 is SGDLS, CDR2 YYNGEE, per germline. This CDR3 region has 14 residues. Trimming stripped 4 bases from V and 2 bases from J, with 10 bases between. CDR3 nucleotide sequence: TGTGCCAGCAGCCTGGGAGGAACCTACAATGAGCAGTTCTTC. It is translated as CASSLGGTYNEQFF.

V is TRBV11-3 and J is TRBJ2-7; D remains ambiguous. V lost 5 bases and J lost 2, with 13 bases in between. The CDR3 extends over 14 amino acids. Germline CDR1 and CDR2: SGHNT and YENEEA. In nucleotides, the CDR3 is TGTGCCAGCAGCCCCGATGGCACCACCTACGAGCAGTACTTC. It is translated as CASSPDGTTYEQYF.

V gene TRBV30 combines with J gene TRBJ2-7; 8 nucleotides match TRBD1. J was trimmed by 4 bases and V by 2 bases; bases with no gene match: 13. CDR1 is GTSNPN, CDR2 SVGIG, per germline (reference sequence). This CDR3 comprises 16 residues. The CDR3 region is CAWSTNTGTGFYEQYF. The CDR3 bases are TGTGCCTGGAGTACGAATACCGGGACAGGCTTTTACGAGCAGTACTTC.

V is TRBV27 and J is TRBJ1-4, with D possibly TRBD1 on 5 matching bases. Trimming took 1 base from V and 6 from J, leaving 9 bases between them. This CDR3 comprises 14 residues. Germline V gene sequence: CDR1 MNHEY, CDR2 SMNVEV (reference sequence). The CDR3 sequence is CASSLWGRHEKLFF. As DNA, the CDR3 is TGTGCCAGCAGTTTATGGGGCAGGCATGAAAAACTGTTTTTT.

In nucleotides, the CDR3 is TGTGCCAGTAGTGAAACAGGGTGGGCTCAGCCCCAGCATTTT. Translation: CASSETGWAQPQHF. The chain carries TRBV19 and TRBJ1-5; a weak D match, TRBD1 (6 bases). The CDR3 loop spans 14 amino acids. From germline, CDR1 is LNHDA and CDR2 SQIVND (reference sequence). The V gene lost 5 bases and the J gene lost 6 bases, with 14 bases spanning the gap.

The sample holds one count of this clone. DNA of the CDR3: TGTGCCAGCAGCTTCTTCGACAGGGAGGTCGGTGGCTACACCTTC. This gives the protein CASSFFDREVGGYTF. This chain links TRBV5-6 with TRBJ1-2; TRBD1 matches at 7 bases. The CDR3 sequence is 15 residues long. Germline V CDR1 and CDR2: SGHDT, YYEEEE. V trimming: 2 bases; J trimming: 7 bases; junction bases outside the gene matches: 11.

The J gene is TRBJ2-1, the V gene TRBV28; perhaps TRBD2 as D (5 bases). This CDR3 is 14 amino acids long. CDR1 MDHEN and CDR2 SYDVKM come from the germline V gene. V lost 6 bases, J lost 4 bases, and 13 bases lay in between. The CDR3 protein is CASSTQRKYNEQFF. CDR3 in DNA: TGTGCCAGCAGCACCCAGCGGAAGTACAATGAGCAGTTCTTC.

The CDR3 DNA reads TGTGCCAGTCAAGAGGCCAATAGCAATCAGCCCCAGCATTTT. Protein sequence: CASQEANSNQPQHF. The V call is TRBV6-6, the J call TRBJ1-5; no clear D. The CDR3 runs 14 residues. Germline CDR1 reads MNHNY; CDR2 reads SVGAGI (reference sequence). V gave up 9 bases and J gave up 0 bases, with 12 bases separating them.

This rearrangement joins TRBV19 to TRBJ2-3, with D possibly TRBD2 on 6 matching bases. Germline CDR1 LNHDA, CDR2 SQIVND (reference sequence). The germline V and J ends were trimmed by 2 bases and 5 bases, with 11 bases remaining between them. The CDR3 contains 14 residues. The CDR3 here is CASSIRGGGDTQYF. DNA of the CDR3: TGTGCCAGTAGTATACGGGGAGGTGGAGATACGCAGTATTTT. The variable domain in full, with the rest retrieved from reference TRBV19 and TRBJ2-3, is DGGITQSPKYLFRKEGQNVTLSCEQNLNHDAMYWYRQDPGQGLRLIYYSQIVNDFQKGDIAEGYSVSREKKESFPLTVTSAQKNPTAFYLCASSIRGGGDTQYFGPGTRLTVL.

The J gene is TRBJ2-6, the V gene TRBV6-5, with D hard to call. From germline, CDR1 is MNHEY and CDR2 SVGAGI. The ends were cut back, 5 bases at V and 4 bases at J, with 9 bases in the middle. The CDR3 has 14 amino acids. CDR3 sequence reads: CASSRDEGANVLTF. CDR3 DNA: TGTGCCAGCAGTAGAGATGAGGGGGCCAACGTCCTGACTTTC.

This chain joins TRBV19 and TRBJ1-5, with D maybe TRBD1 (5 bases). CDR1 and CDR2 from the germline V gene are LNHDA and SQIVND (reference sequence). V lost 10 bases and J lost 6, with 13 bases in between. The CDR3 is 12 residues long. The CDR3 sequence: CATGGVGQPQHF. In nucleotides, the CDR3 is TGTGCCACCGGGGGAGTCGGTCAGCCCCAGCATTTT.

The chain combines TRBV11-1 with TRBJ2-3; a weak D match, TRBD2 (5 bases). V was pared by 1 base and J by 4 bases, with 9 bases between. Per germline, CDR1 SGHAT and CDR2 FQDESV (reference sequence). This CDR3 region has 14 residues. CDR3 in amino acids: CASSLGLAADTQYF. DNA of the CDR3: TGTGCCAGCAGCTTAGGGCTAGCAGCAGATACGCAGTATTTT. Supplemented by reference TRBV11-1 and TRBJ2-3, the full variable domain reads EAEVAQSPRYKITEKSQAVAFWCDPISGHATLYWYRQILGQGPELLVQFQDESVVDDSQLPKDRFSAERLKGVDSTLKIQPAELGDSAMYLCASSLGLAADTQYFGPGTRLTVL.

This clone was counted only a few times. The V and J genes are TRBV18 and TRBJ2-7, with 12 bases identical to TRBD1. J gave up 4 bases and V 3 bases, and 4 bases lay outside the gene matches. Germline CDR1 KGHSH, CDR2 LQKENI. The CDR3 has 15 amino acids. The CDR3 DNA is TGTGCCAGCTCACCCGGGACAGGGGGCAATTACGAGCAGTACTTC. This gives the protein CASSPGTGGNYEQYF. Drawing the rest from reference TRBV18 and TRBJ2-7, the complete variable domain is NAGVMQNPRHLVRRRGQEARLRCSPMKGHSHVYWYRQLPEEGLKFMVYLQKENIIDESGMPKERFSAEFPKEGPSILRIQQVVRGDSAAYFCASSPGTGGNYEQYFGPGTRLTVT.

The chain has TRBV20-1 and TRBJ1-1; perhaps TRBD1 as D (6 bases). V was shortened by 5 bases and J by 11 bases, with 12 bases between the two germline ends. Germline assignment: CDR1 DFQATT and CDR2 SNEGSKA (reference sequence). The CDR3 extends over 10 amino acids. CDR3 nucleotides: TGCAGTGCTGCCACAGGGCAGGCTTTCTTT. This gives the protein CSAATGQAFF.

V usage is TRBV28 and J usage is TRBJ1-2; D not resolved. Germline V gives CDR1 MDHEN, CDR2 SYDVKM. Trimming took off 5 bases at V and 4 bases at J, with 11 bases between the two ends. The CDR3 runs 13 residues. The CDR3 sequence is CASSPTYSYGYTF. The CDR3 DNA follows: TGTGCCAGCAGTCCGACATATAGCTATGGCTACACCTTC.

In its sample, this clone was seen a few times. V gene TRBV20-1 combines with J gene TRBJ2-7; tentative D call: TRBD1 (6 bases). V was pared by 3 bases and J by 4 bases, with 19 bases between. Germline assignment: CDR1 DFQATT and CDR2 SNEGSKA (reference sequence). This CDR3 is 15 amino acids long. The CDR3 DNA follows: TGCAGTGCTAGTCCCCACGGACAAGGGGGATACGAGCAGTACTTC. Translating gives CSASPHGQGGYEQYF.

This clone has a handful of counts. The chain carries TRBV5-6 and TRBJ2-2, with 7 nucleotides matching TRBD1. CDR3 length equals 14 residues. The J segment lost 5 bases and the V segment lost 2 bases, leaving 3 bases of the junction unmatched. Germline CDR1 is SGHDT and CDR2 is YYEEEE. The CDR3 loop is CASSFGTVTGELFF. The DNA of the CDR3 is TGTGCCAGCAGCTTCGGGACAGTTACCGGGGAGCTGTTTTTT.

The CDR3 protein is CASSQDTHNEQFF. The CDR3 DNA sequence: TGTGCCAGCAGCCAAGATACTCACAATGAGCAGTTCTTC. V usage is TRBV3-1 (or the pseudogene TRBV3-2) and J usage is TRBJ2-1; D is ambiguous. Germline V gene lookup returns CDR1 LGHDT and CDR2 YNNKEL (reference sequence). The V end lost 0 bases, the J end lost 5 bases, and 5 bases lay between the germline ends. This CDR3 spans 13 amino acids.